A single TCR beta chain is shown here with its context. The target antigen is unknown. Trimming at V came to 3 bases and at J to 3 bases, leaving 6 bases not matched to a gene. The CDR3 has 15 residues. Germline CDR1 and CDR2: KGHSH and LQKENI. The protocol was immunoSEQ multiplex PCR, while the TCRdb copy is restricted to in-frame clones and leaves out a portion. The sample has 50,000 to 60,000 clones, around 80% seen once. Patients had chemo-refractory metastatic non-small-cell lung cancer and received focal radiation plus CTLA-4 blockade that used ipilimumab. The data are from a study of radiotherapy plus CTLA-4 blockade in lung cancer. Whole-study findings and limits: How blood T cell clones changed early, along with interferon-beta, reportedly forecast response best. In blood, TCR clones derived from the tumor expanded after radiotherapy plus ipilimumab.

This TCR was sampled from a human donor with non-small cell lung cancer whose response to radiotherapy plus ipilimumab could not be evaluated. The sample consisted of peripheral blood, taken from a patient treated with radiotherapy plus ipilimumab. The V gene is TRBV18, the J gene TRBJ2-7; TRBD2 matches 9 bases. The CDR3 DNA follows: TGTGCCAGCTCACCGCCGGGACTAGCCCTCTACGAGCAGTACTTC. Translating gives CASSPPGLALYEQYF.